Sequencing of this TCR beta chain was carried out in a study of cytomegalovirus exposure and HLA in healthy donors (TCRdb year 2017). For the study in its entirety: In an earlier analysis of approximately 640 of the donors, 250 to 300 Gb of sequence data and 100 million or so unique TCR beta sequences from some 170 million T cells were reported. The number of donors typed differed by locus, with about 620-630 for A, B, C, DRB1 and DQB1, about 500 for DQA1, 600 to 610 for DPA1, and 450 to 480 for DPB1. In addition to the first cohort of 666 subjects, a separate validation cohort of some 120 different subjects was used. Every discovery cohort repertoire had been produced on one sequencing platform. A later genetic analysis used genome-wide SNP genotypes for about 55% of the 666 donors, treating that subset as a discovery cohort. The study combined high-throughput TCR immunosequencing, statistical association of individual TCRs with disease status, and machine learning to predict cytomegalovirus infection status. In the later analysis, no new phenotypic data were used to find candidate immune exposures; instead, reliance was placed on TCR beta sequences and their occurrence across donors. The genetic ancestry cluster associated with self-reported Caucasian donors included 81% of the roughly 400 genotyped donors. An early release covering around 630 HLA-typed donors comprised approximately 290 gigabases of sequencing data and tens of millions of unique TCR sequences. Among around 400 genotyped donors of the cohort, an average of around 240,000 unique TCR beta nucleotide sequences was sequenced per donor, of which about 18% were non-productive. Class I and class II HLA loci were covered by the typing at four-digit resolution. The study used immunosequencing to profile the T cell repertoires of about 670 subjects and linked those repertoires to cytomegalovirus serostatus. A later analysis re-analyzed previously published TCR beta repertoires from 500 to 700 donors and added high-resolution HLA genotyping to study TCR occurrence patterns. The study aimed to test whether signatures of past pathogen exposure could be identified by cataloging public T cell receptors. Four or five DR-DQ haplotypes were handled as single units for association and clustering because linkage in the cohort was strong. Donor age, sex, ethnicity and CMV serostatus were collected together with the repertoire data. To decide whether each TCR beta V gene segment behaved as functional or pseudogenic, an earlier analysis of some 580 of the donors relied on high-throughput TCR beta sequencing.

Of note for this clone: No cognate antigen has been identified for it. No base quality values were provided; no much bigger clone lies one nucleotide off.

Trimming takes 2 bases off V and 6 bases off J; junction bases not matched to a gene: 12. The germline V gene yields ENHRY for CDR1 and SYGVKD for CDR2. The CDR3 runs 16 amino acids, cysteine and phenylalanine included. The read is trimmed to its CDR3 DNA, 48 bases read in frame from base 1. In total, more than 500 healthy bone marrow donors made up the cohort. At the time of sampling, every cohort member was nominally healthy, though immune exposures that went unrecorded were likely present. The donor tested CMV seronegative, placing the donor among the 350 or so seronegative members of the cohort. A peripheral blood sample was collected from each donor, and TCR beta sequencing was performed on peripheral blood mononuclear cells. The Qiagen DNeasy Blood Extraction Kit was used to extract genomic DNA from the blood cell samples. The study at large found these results: Because the 87-base-pair reads could not distinguish some IMGT-functional V segments, including TRBV6-2 and TRBV6-3, those segments were excluded. According to a later analysis, most CMV-associated TCR beta chains appeared to be HLA-restricted, and the HLA associations seemed to be driven largely by CMV exposure. Compared with equally common non-associated chains, HLA-associated TCR beta chains in a later analysis were more clonally expanded and had lower generation probabilities. A group of highly shared sequence variants was considered likely to be a technical artifact of the sequencing pipeline. A further reported finding was that TCR beta sequences accurately predicted the HLA-A and HLA-B alleles for most subjects in the first cohort. At a false discovery rate of 0.05, a later analysis linked some 18,000 TCR beta sequences to specific HLA alleles. HLA typing was unavailable for some donors at each locus, so association tests used only the typed subset. The earlier analysis of around 600 of the donors excluded over 15 rarely observed V segments, including chromosome 9 orphons, because counts were too low. The presence/absence analyses assumed that sequencing depth was roughly uniform across donors, and that assumption may not be true. In a later analysis, the rate of TCR association differed among HLA loci, with DRB1 alleles having the most associated TCRs and HLA-C alleles having the fewest. CMV serostatus was the only immune exposure information available for the cohort. Correlated functional status among segregating V segments might reflect linkage disequilibrium, but an unknown experimental factor could not be ruled out. In a later genetic analysis, fewer N-insertions in productive TCRs were reported among donors in an Asian-associated ancestry cluster than the approximately 670-donor mean. The cohort was sequenced for TCR beta chains only, and without alpha or paired-chain data the features that could be detected were limited. The classifier was reported to diagnose cytomegalovirus status with high specificity and sensitivity in both the original cohort and the validation cohort. The authors suggested that the approach could potentially be extended to other disease states and immunological phenotypes. An association between a missense DCLRE1C variant and V-gene and J-gene trimming of TCR beta chains was found in a later genetic analysis and replicated in an independent cohort. Across donors, most TCR sequences were observed very rarely, whereas some public TCRs were present in many individuals. A total of about 180 TCR beta chains were listed by the study as associated with cytomegalovirus. In a later analysis, several top co-occurrence clusters were reported to appear linked to parvovirus B19, influenza, CMV and Epstein-Barr virus. When HLA alleles, especially DR and DQ, strongly co-occurred, attributing TCR associations to individual alleles was difficult. A few of the identified cytomegalovirus-associated TCR beta chains were confirmed in vitro to be specific for cytomegalovirus antigens. In an earlier analysis of fewer than 750 of the donors, most TCR beta V segments were observed in productive rearrangements about 87% or about 30% of the time, broadly matching IMGT annotations.

Libraries came from the immunoSEQ multiplex PCR assay. A mixture of 60 forward primers for TCR Vbeta segments and 13 reverse primers for TCR Jbeta segments was used in the multiplex PCR. A multiplex PCR assay on genomic DNA amplified the CDR3 region of rearranged TCR beta genes. The Illumina HiSeq System was used to sequence the amplified TCR beta libraries as 87-base-pair reads. Concerning the study's data processing: A later analysis tallied roughly 76 million unique TCR beta chains across the 666 repertoires, and approximately 9.9 million of those chains were shared by two or more donors. Raw reads were error-corrected and collapsed into unique sequences with a nearest-neighbor algorithm that merged closely related sequences to remove PCR and sequencing errors. Alignment of CDR3 sequences to IMGT reference sequences was used to assign V, D and J gene segments. For a sequence to be retained, a match of at least six nucleotides to both a V gene segment and a J gene segment was required. Rearrangements were classified as productive when the CDR3 lacked stop codons and remained in frame with V and J, and all other rearrangements were classified as non-productive. Following IMGT convention, CDR3 was defined as the stretch from the second conserved V-encoded cysteine to the conserved J-encoded phenylalanine. Sequences without an unambiguous match to a single V gene segment were excluded from the earlier analysis of a few hundred of the donors. In an earlier analysis of several hundred of the donors, a V segment was called functional when productive rearrangements were above 56.7%, and segregating when the standard deviation between donors exceeded 5%. A statistical classification framework was built for diagnosing cytomegalovirus status from the catalog of TCR beta chain sequences. In a later analysis, TCR nucleotide sequences were compared against IMGT/GENE-DB human TR gene sequences so that V and J genes could be assigned. The TCRdist pipeline was used in a later analysis to assign CDR3 sequences and most-parsimonious VDJ recombination scenarios. In a later analysis, every TCR beta chain was defined by the combination of its CDR3 amino acid sequence and its V-gene family, and reads without a unique V-gene family were dropped. A later analysis removed 450 to 600 highly shared, low-generation-probability nucleotide sequences to deal with suspected cross-contamination and a sequencing artifact. A later analysis calculated a clonal expansion index for each public chain from normalized within-repertoire ranks of inferred template counts. In a later analysis, generation probabilities were computed using a VDJ recombination model fitted to out-of-frame rearrangements, and the results were checked against IGoR. In a later analysis, hypergeometric tests were used to score TCR-TCR, TCR-HLA and TCR-CMV co-occurrence, with a repertoire-size bias correction applied to TCR pairs. To estimate false discovery rates, a later analysis permuted the HLA or CMV assignments 20 times. In a later analysis, co-occurring TCRs were grouped using DBSCAN, with TCRdist sequence similarity added in when clustering inside HLA-allele-positive subsets. Repertoires with fewer than 30,000 or more than 120,000 public chains were left out of co-occurrence clustering, as were a handful of repertoires with anomalous nucleotide sharing. TCRdb holds this immuneACCESS table with in-frame rearrangements only. Some clones are missing; in checked studies, unresolved V genes explain under half, and the rest has no known cause. V and J calls and clone size are those listed in that table; D and trimming were worked out from the DNA. This sample lists about 160,000 clones; roughly 80% were detected once. The top ten clonotypes cover less than 15% of the sample.

Recombination linked TRBV10-3 to TRBJ2-7, with 8 junctional bases fitting TRBD1. This sequence originates from a woman aged 45-60 years in good health and CMV-seronegative. The sequenced sample consisted of PBMCs. In nucleotide form, the sequence is TGTGCCATCAGTGAGAGGACAGGGACGGATCGATCCGAGCAGTACTTC. Its coded protein is CAISERTGTDRSEQYF.